Each of the 17 T cell receptor beta chains below was sequenced from the same sample in a study of cytotoxic CD8 clonotypes in ibrutinib-treated CLL (TCRdb year 2021). Libraries were constructed by the immunoSEQ multiplex PCR assay. Here the immuneACCESS table is served through TCRdb, limited to in-frame sequences with V and J called. Missing clones are a known gap in these copies; in checked studies unresolved V genes cover under half, and the rest lacks a known reason. This sample gives 130,000 or so clones in total; approximately 81% of them show up just once. The ten largest clonotypes hold roughly 12% of the sample. Taken with the paper, the label for time point translates to: 12 months on ibrutinib. Material: PBMCs, obtained after 12 months of ibrutinib treatment. The receptors come from a human donor with chronic lymphocytic leukemia.

The chain uses TRBV18 and TRBJ2-2; D gene ambiguous. CDR1 and CDR2 (germline): KGHSH, LQKENI. Trimming removed 3 bases at V and 5 bases at J, with 4 bases between. The length of the CDR3 is 12 residues. The CDR3 coding sequence is TGTGCCAGCTCACCCCAGACCGGGGAGCTGTTTTTT. This translates into CASSPQTGELFF.

The chain joins TRBV5-1 to TRBJ2-7; D unresolved. This CDR3 is built from 12 residues. The V and J ends lost 1 base and 6 bases respectively, with 8 bases between them. Germline V gene sequence: CDR1 SGHRS, CDR2 YFSETQ. The CDR3: CASSLTGSEQYF. The CDR3 region has the DNA TGCGCCAGCAGCTTGACTGGATCCGAGCAGTACTTC. The full variable domain, completed using reference TRBV5-1 and TRBJ2-7, is KAGVTQTPRYLIKTRGQQVTLSCSPISGHRSVSWYQQTPGQGLQFLFEYFSETQRNKGNFPGRFSGRQFSNSRSEMNVSTLELGDSALYLCASSLTGSEQYFGPGTRLTVT.

This clone came up a few times. The genes are TRBV2 and TRBJ2-5; TRBD1 matches 7 bases. The CDR3 spans 12 residues. Trimming took 11 bases from V and 1 from J; bases not matched to a gene: 4. Germline V gene data show CDR1 as SNHLY and CDR2 as FYNNEI. CDR3 in amino acids: CAPRGIQETQYF. The CDR3, as DNA: TGTGCCCCCAGGGGGATCCAAGAGACCCAGTACTTC. The full variable domain, with the rest looked up from reference TRBV2 and TRBJ2-5, is EPEVTQTPSHQVTQMGQEVILRCVPISNHLYFYWYRQILGQKVEFLVSFYNNEISEKSEIFDDQFSVERPDGSNFTLKIRSTKLEDSAMYFCAPRGIQETQYFGPGTRLLVL.

J is TRBJ2-7 and V is TRBV7-6; D ambiguous. V was shortened by 4 bases and J by 0 bases, with 16 bases between the two germline ends. CDR1 and CDR2 (germline): SGHVS, FNYEAQ. The CDR3 runs to 16 residues. The CDR3 loop reads CASSSSTGRPSYEQYF. The CDR3 DNA reads TGTGCCAGCAGCTCCTCCACCGGGCGGCCCTCCTACGAGCAGTACTTC.

This clone was counted a few times. This chain uses TRBV29-1 with TRBJ1-2; D is perhaps TRBD1 (5 bases). The CDR3 consists of 12 residues. V was pared by 2 bases and J by 4 bases, with 8 bases between. Germline loops: CDR1 SQVTM, CDR2 ANQGSEA. The CDR3 here is CSVEWGGYGYTF. CDR3 bases: TGCAGCGTTGAATGGGGCGGCTATGGCTACACCTTC.

The chain carries TRBV28 and TRBJ2-7; TRBD2 matches at 10 bases. The CDR3 extends over 16 amino acids. V dropped 2 bases and J dropped 4; count of bases not matched to a gene: 8. The germline V gene encodes CDR1 MDHEN and CDR2 SYDVKM. CDR3 DNA sequence: TGTGCCAGCAGTTTAAGGACTAGCGGAAAGCTATACGAGCAGTACTTC. Translating it yields CASSLRTSGKLYEQYF.

CDR3 nucleotides: TGTGCCAGCAGCCAAGGGGCCGGGAACTATGGCTACACCTTC. Its protein is CASSQGAGNYGYTF. The chain has TRBV13 and TRBJ1-2, with TRBD1 as a possible D gene (5 bases). CDR3 size: 14 residues. V lost 5 bases, J lost 2 bases, and 12 bases lay in between. CDR1 and CDR2 (germline): PRHDT, FYEKMQ (reference sequence).

The chain has TRBV7-6 and TRBJ2-5; 8 bases are shared with TRBD2. Germline V gene data show CDR1 as SGHVS and CDR2 as FNYEAQ. CDR3 length: 16 amino acids. V shed 2 bases, J shed 5 bases, and the junction held 10 bases outside the gene matches. The CDR3 is CASSLSSRGGEETQYF. The CDR3 nucleotides read TGTGCCAGCAGCTTAAGCTCTCGGGGGGGAGAGGAGACCCAGTACTTC. Combining the CDR3 with reference TRBV7-6 and TRBJ2-5 gives the whole variable domain GAGVSQSPRYKVTKRGQDVALRCDPISGHVSLYWYRQALGQGPEFLTYFNYEAQQDKSGLPNDRFSAERPEGSISTLTIQRTEQRDSAMYRCASSLSSRGGEETQYFGPGTRLLVL.

The genes are TRBV7-2 and TRBJ2-3, with D possibly being TRBD1 (5 bases). Trimming took off 1 base at V and 8 bases at J, with 16 bases between the two ends. The CDR3 runs 15 residues. The germline V gene has CDR1 SGHTA and CDR2 FQGNSA. Here the CDR3 DNA reads TGTGCCAGCAGCTTAGTATTTCAAAGCAGGGTTACGCAGTATTTT. It encodes CASSLVFQSRVTQYF.

The chain joins TRBV5-6 to TRBJ2-1; D gene uncertain. V was clipped by 0 bases and J by 9 bases, with 4 bases between them. Germline lookup yields CDR1 SGHDT and CDR2 YYEEEE. The CDR3 runs 11 residues. The CDR3 loop is CASSLVSEQFF. The CDR3 coding sequence is TGTGCCAGCAGCTTGGTAAGTGAGCAGTTCTTC. Complete variable domain (other parts from reference TRBV5-6 and TRBJ2-1): DAGVTQSPTHLIKTRGQQVTLRCSPKSGHDTVSWYQQALGQGPQFIFQYYEEEERQRGNFPDRFSGHQFPNYSSELNVNALLLGDSALYLCASSLVSEQFFGPGTRLTVL.

The rearrangement uses TRBV2 and TRBJ2-7, with 13 bases lining up with TRBD2. V was clipped by 1 base and J by 0 bases; unmatched bases: 3. Germline CDR1 SNHLY, CDR2 FYNNEI. The CDR3 sequence is 17 residues long. In nucleotides, the CDR3 is TGTGCCAGCAGTGAAGGACTAGCGGGAGGCAACTCCTACGAGCAGTACTTC. Translation: CASSEGLAGGNSYEQYF.

The chain links TRBV7-6 to TRBJ2-3; no clear D gene. The germline V gene encodes CDR1 SGHVS and CDR2 FNYEAQ. V was shortened by 5 bases and J by 2 bases, with 5 bases between the two germline ends. This CDR3 comprises 12 residues. CDR3 in DNA: TGTGCCAGCAGCCCACCCACAGATACGCAGTATTTT. Translation: CASSPPTDTQYF.

The chain links TRBV7-2 to TRBJ1-1; possibly TRBD1 for D (5 bases). Per the germline V gene, CDR1 is SGHTA and CDR2 is FQGNSA. The CDR3 contains 15 residues. Trimming cost V 5 bases and J 12 bases, with 25 bases left between them. In DNA form, the CDR3 reads TGTGCCAGCAGCCCTCTTATGATGGGGGGAGGACCGTCTTTCTTT. Protein product: CASSPLMMGGGPSFF.

This sequence joins TRBV6-6 and TRBJ2-7; D might be TRBD1 (6 bases). V was clipped by 6 bases and J by 0 bases, with 12 bases between them. CDR1 and CDR2 (germline): MNHNY, SVGAGI (reference sequence). CDR3 length: 14 amino acids. The CDR3 here is CASRPRQDSYEQYF. CDR3 bases: TGTGCCAGCAGGCCAAGACAGGACTCCTACGAGCAGTACTTC.

V usage is TRBV4-1 and J usage is TRBJ2-7; D is unclear. CDR1 and CDR2 (germline): MGHRA, YSYEKL. The CDR3 runs 15 residues. The V and J ends lost 1 base and 4 bases respectively, with 14 bases between them. CDR3 amino acids: CASSQADTMVYEQYF. CDR3 bases: TGCGCCAGCAGCCAAGCAGATACGATGGTTTACGAGCAGTACTTC.

This clone showed up just a few times. The rearrangement links TRBV5-4 to TRBJ2-3, with 10 nucleotides matching TRBD2. The V gene's germline CDR1 is SGHNT and CDR2 YYREEE (reference sequence). CDR3 size: 15 residues. The junction had 2 bases not matched to a gene; V was cut back by 4 bases and J by 0 bases. The CDR3 here is CASSLAGASTDTQYF. CDR3 DNA: TGTGCCAGCAGCCTAGCGGGGGCTAGCACAGATACGCAGTATTTT.

This clone was counted a few times. The rearrangement joins TRBV6-4 to TRBJ1-2; D call uncertain. The CDR3 is made up of 13 amino acids. V was cut by 1 base and J by 0 bases, with 3 bases left in between. Germline CDR1 is MRHNA and CDR2 is SNTAGT. This CDR3 is CASSDYPNYGYTF. CDR3 bases: TGTGCCAGCAGTGACTACCCTAACTATGGCTACACCTTC.